This TCR beta chain stems from a study of neurological immune-mediated disorders (dated by TCRdb to the late 2010s). Describing the broader study: Among the roughly 34 multiple sclerosis patients, relapsing-remitting MS was present in 31 and secondary progressive MS was present in 3. Peripheral blood TCR-beta repertoires from patients with HTLV-I-associated myelopathy (HAM/TSP), patients with multiple sclerosis, and healthy controls were compared in the study using UMI-based sequencing. The roughly 110 TCR-beta libraries covered PBMC samples along with longitudinal samples, technical triplicates, and paired sorted CD4+ and CD8+ T-cell subsets. The cohort included some 66 subjects: approximately 14 with HAM/TSP, about 34 with multiple sclerosis, and roughly 20 healthy controls.

cDNA was synthesized by template-switch 5'RACE using a primer with a 10-nucleotide random unique molecular identifier that tagged each TCR transcript. Each sequencing run produced over 200 million TCR-beta sequences covering 15-18 subjects. Total RNA was extracted with the RNeasy kit. TCR-beta VDJ regions were amplified with primers for the TCR constant region and the 5'RACE anchor, using the KAPA Real-time Library Amplification kit. A first PCR added sample indexes and Illumina adaptors, and a second PCR then raised library yield. After Ampure bead purification, the TCR product of roughly 650 bp was size-selected on a 2% E-gel SizeSelection system. Before pooling, library quality was assessed on a Bioanalyzer, concentration was determined with Qubit, and library quantification was performed with the Kapa Library Quantification kit. Libraries were sequenced paired-end 2 x 150 bp on an Illumina HiSeq 2500. To increase sequence diversity, about 25-31% phiX was spiked into each library pool. The original methods were these. The UMI-based MiGEC pipeline processed quality-filtered reads and removed over 80% of raw TCR sequences during error correction. IMGT germline references were used for aligning VDJ genes, and each clonotype was defined as a unique CDR3 amino acid sequence together with its V-J genes. Clonal expansion, Shannon diversity and CDR3 relatedness (CalcPairwiseDistances, ClusterSamples) were evaluated with VDJtools, and phylogenetic trees were built with CLCbio workbench. A clone was classed as expanded if it had 8 or more unique UMIs, a cutoff based on coefficient-of-variation modelling across technical triplicates. Using fastp at Q25 and MiXCR, TCRdb reprocessed the public reads and kept productive beta chains. Every distinct CDR3 protein forms one entry, paired with its most common genes and DNA. Clone size and V and J calls follow TCRdb, not the original study. This sample comprises 45,000 to 50,000 distinct CDR3 sequences, around 4.3% of them detected only once. Jointly, the top ten make up approximately 5.4% of the sample.

The full study reports these points: The MS cluster was not associated with any clinical or MRI features, and the authors stated that larger cohorts are needed. Phylogenetic analysis grouped repertoires from 18 of 34 MS patients into a cluster of related CDR3 sequences, suggesting a possible repertoire-level signature. TCR clonal expansion was highest in HAM/TSP patients and lowest in MS patients, with MS patients falling below even healthy controls. No identical CDR3 amino acid sequences were found to be shared among expanded clones across subjects, suggesting that TCR-beta repertoires were private in all groups.

The table lists this clonotype with many counts. The clone's antigen remains unknown. No qualities accompany the bases; no much larger clone lies one base away. For unsorted PBMC libraries, 2 million PBMCs were used after storage in RNAlater at -80 degrees C until RNA extraction. Multiple sclerosis patients were enrolled in a US clinical protocol evaluating disease progression by magnetic resonance imaging. Peripheral blood was subjected to Ficoll-Hypaque density gradient centrifugation to isolate PBMCs, which were then cryopreserved in liquid nitrogen. Including the terminal cysteine and phenylalanine, the CDR3 comprises 16 residues. The kept DNA is CDR3 alone, 48 bases in frame from the first base.

The origin of this receptor is a woman aged 55-69 years with multiple sclerosis. The sequenced material came from PBMCs. The receptor chain draws on TRBV21-1 and TRBJ2-3. TRBV21-1 is an annotated pseudogene. The CDR3 sequence is CASSKALGLTVDTQYF. The DNA sequence is TGTGCCAGCAGCAAAGCGCTCGGGTTGACGGTCGATACGCAGTATTTT.